The entry below describes one T cell receptor (beta chain). Germline CDR1 SGDLS, CDR2 YYNGEE. Trimming left V 4 bases short and J 0 bases short, with 8 bases between. This CDR3 has 14 residues. It was with random hexamers that 0.5 to 1 ug RNA was reverse transcribed. The authors amplified TCR beta CDR3 across 54 Vbeta and 13 Jbeta using immunoSEQ multiplex PCR. TCRdb reanalysed the immunoSEQ multiplex PCR reads using MiXCR and keeps one entry per CDR3 protein. Of over 150,000 distinct CDR3 sequences in the sample, nearly 95% were seen once. Sequencing of TCR beta covered CD8+ and CD4+ T cells obtained from blood. Those who served as multiple sclerosis controls were treatment-naive patients with stable or active relapsing-remitting disease. This specimen belongs to a study of CD8 T cells in Susac syndrome.

Sequenced input: CD4+ T cells from PBMCs. The chain carries TRBV9 and TRBJ2-1; TRBD2 might be the D (6 bases). This clonotype was obtained from a human donor with multiple sclerosis. Here the CDR3 DNA reads TGTGCCAGCAGCCGGGACTCCTCCTACAATGAGCAGTTCTTC. It specifies CASSRDSSYNEQFF.